This T cell receptor beta chain was identified during a study of cytomegalovirus exposure and HLA in healthy donors. The CDR3 extends over 12 amino acids. J lost 11 bases, V lost 2 bases, and 5 bases had no gene match. In germline, CDR1 is LNHDA, CDR2 SQIVND (reference sequence). The PCR had 60 Vbeta and 13 Jbeta primers. Generated by immunoSEQ multiplex PCR, the TCRdb table keeps only in-frame clones and is missing some. The profile covers roughly 120,000 clones, with around two thirds appearing a single time and roughly 9% taken by the ten largest. This receptor was identified in a woman aged 40 to 50 in good health and CMV-seropositive. This chain connects TRBV19 to TRBJ1-1; 7 nucleotides align to TRBD1. Sample: PBMCs. DNA of the CDR3: TGTGCCAGTAGTATACGGGACAGTAACGCTTTCTTT. As protein: CASSIRDSNAFF.